The 28 T cell receptor beta chains below all came from one sample that was sequenced in a study of CD8+CD57+ T cells in acquired aplastic anemia. Template material for TCR beta VDJ and CDR3 profiling consisted of genomic DNA. TCRdb independently ran MiXCR on the reads; one entry per CDR3 protein. The sample has around 180,000 distinct CDR3 sequences, under 75% seen once. The sequencing input was sorted CD4+, CD8+, or CD8+CD57+ T cells (not recorded which) from PBMCs. These TCRs come from a human donor in good health.

This chain connects TRBV10-3 to TRBJ2-3, with 7 positions matching TRBD2. V shed 4 bases and J 1 base; nucleotides not matched to a gene: 2. The CDR3 has 14 residues. Germline V gene sequence: CDR1 ENHRY, CDR2 SYGVKD. The CDR3 region is CAISVREGTDTQYF. CDR3 sequence (DNA): TGTGCCATCAGTGTTCGGGAGGGCACAGATACGCAGTATTTT.

The J gene is TRBJ2-1, the V gene TRBV10-3, with a tentative D call TRBD2 (6 bases). V lost 2 bases, J lost 8 bases, and 16 bases lay in between. The germline V gene has CDR1 ENHRY and CDR2 SYGVKD. The CDR3 is 15 amino acids. The CDR3 DNA follows: TGTGCCATCAGTGAGGTATTTAGCGGTACCTATGAGCAGTTCTTC. Its protein product is CAISEVFSGTYEQFF.

Many counts were recorded for this clonotype. This chain links TRBV3-2 with TRBJ2-7; no check of the table's D call, TRBD2, against the DNA was made. TRBV3-2 constitutes a pseudogene. The length of the CDR3 is 16 residues. CDR3 DNA sequence: TGTGCCAGCAGCTCGTCCGGGACTAGCGGGGGTTACGAGCAGTACTTC. It encodes CASSSSGTSGGYEQYF.

This clonotype was found many times. This chain connects TRBV15 to TRBJ1-3; D is ambiguous. Deletions cut 1 base from V and 10 bases from J, with 14 bases between. CDR1 is LNHNV and CDR2 is YYDKDF in the germline V gene (reference sequence). The CDR3 consists of 14 residues. The CDR3 region has the DNA TGTGCCACCAGCAGAGGCCCTTTAGGGAAAACCATATATTTT. Translation: CATSRGPLGKTIYF.

This clonotype was counted at least ten times. The chain combines TRBV12-3 or TRBV12-4 with TRBJ1-2; D perhaps matches TRBD1 (5 bases). The V and J ends lost 4 bases and 0 bases respectively, with 15 bases between them. The CDR3 covers 16 residues. The CDR3 protein is CASSYGRAGTNYGYTF. CDR3 DNA sequence: TGTGCCAGCAGTTATGGGCGTGCAGGGACTAACTATGGCTACACCTTC.

V usage is TRBV19 and J usage is TRBJ2-2, with 8 bases that match TRBD1. The germline V gene has CDR1 LNHDA and CDR2 SQIVND (reference sequence). With 0 bases clipped from V and 2 bases from J, the junction kept 8 bases outside the gene matches. The CDR3 is made up of 18 amino acids. The CDR3 region has the DNA TGTGCCAGTAGTATAGATCGGACAGGGTTTTTCAACACCGGGGAGCTGTTTTTT. Translating it yields CASSIDRTGFFNTGELFF.

This chain joins TRBV5-1 and TRBJ2-7; D not resolved. V shed 4 bases and J shed 5 bases, with 13 bases lying between them. CDR1 SGHRS and CDR2 YFSETQ come from the germline V gene. This CDR3 is 13 amino acids long. The CDR3 spells CASSGPDANEQYF. CDR3 DNA: TGCGCCAGCAGCGGACCGGACGCCAACGAGCAGTACTTC.

A word on this clonotype: The junction departs from the called germline gene at one end, perhaps through a read error. V usage is TRBV29-1 and J usage is TRBJ2-3; D is uncertain. The CDR3 runs 11 residues. The germline CDR1 and CDR2 sequences are SQVTM and ANQGSEA. The CDR3 region is CSVEKTDTQYF. CDR3 DNA sequence: TGCAGCGTTGAAAAAACAGATACGCAATATTTT.

The rearrangement links TRBV2 to TRBJ2-3; 12 nucleotides align to TRBD2. Per germline, CDR1 SNHLY and CDR2 FYNNEI. The junction had 8 bases not matched to a gene; V was cut back by 5 bases and J by 5 bases. The CDR3 totals 16 residues. CDR3 sequence (DNA): TGTGCCAGCAGTTACGCTAGCGGGGGGGACGGAGATACGCAGTATTTT. It yields the protein CASSYASGGDGDTQYF.

The chain carries TRBV7-8 and TRBJ2-7, with unresolved D. Germline CDR1 and CDR2: SGHVS and FQNEAQ. The CDR3 has 11 amino acids. V shed 2 bases and J shed 5 bases, with 4 bases lying between them. The CDR3 coding sequence is TGTGCCAGCAGCTTATACGACGAGCAGTACTTC. Its protein is CASSLYDEQYF.

This rearrangement joins TRBV10-1 to TRBJ2-7; D is perhaps TRBD1 or TRBD2 (6 bases each). V lost 3 bases and J 5 bases, leaving 20 bases between the germline ends. The length of the CDR3 is 16 residues. Looked up from germline, CDR1 is WNHNN and CDR2 is SYGVQD (reference sequence). The CDR3 DNA is TGCGCCAGCAGTGAAAGAGGGGGGCGCAAGGGGCACGAGCAGTACTTC. Its protein product is CASSERGGRKGHEQYF.

This clonotype was detected once. V usage is TRBV6-1 and J usage is TRBJ2-1; D remains ambiguous. Trimming pared 6 bases from V and 5 bases from J, leaving 11 bases between. This CDR3 comprises 13 residues. The germline V gene has CDR1 MNHNS and CDR2 SASEGT. This CDR3 reads CASSKSENNEQFF. CDR3 nucleotide sequence: TGTGCCAGCAGCAAGTCCGAGAACAATGAGCAGTTCTTC.

This clonotype was recorded once. This chain links TRBV9 with TRBJ2-1; D gene ambiguous. The germline CDR1 and CDR2 sequences are SGDLS and YYNGEE. CDR3 length: 13 amino acids. Between the trimmed V and J ends, which lost 3 bases and 15 bases, there was a span of 19 bases. The CDR3, as DNA: TGTGCCAGCAGCGCAGATCATAAGGGTTTCGGGTTCTTC. This encodes CASSADHKGFGFF.

This clonotype was recorded a few times. The V and J genes are TRBV9 and TRBJ1-6; D remains unclear. Looked up from germline, CDR1 is SGDLS and CDR2 is YYNGEE. The CDR3 runs to 12 residues. Trimming cost V 4 bases and J 4 bases, with 3 bases left between them. This CDR3 reads CASSQYNSPLHF. DNA for the CDR3: TGTGCCAGCAGCCAATATAATTCACCCCTCCACTTT.

This sequence joins TRBV5-1 and TRBJ1-2; D is possibly TRBD1 (6 bases). The V end lost 0 bases, the J end lost 6 bases, and 18 bases lay between the germline ends. There are 16 residues in the CDR3. Germline CDR1 SGHRS, CDR2 YFSETQ. The CDR3, as DNA: TGCGCCAGCAGCTTGGAAGCAGGGGCGTACCGCGATGGCTACACCTTC. Amino acid sequence: CASSLEAGAYRDGYTF.

A note on this clonotype: This sequence may be a read error, since a much larger clone differs from it by one base. The V and J genes are TRBV4-1 and TRBJ2-1; D remains ambiguous. The V gene lost 0 bases and the J gene lost 3 bases, with 9 bases spanning the gap. CDR1 and CDR2 (germline): MGHRA, YSYEKL. The CDR3 loop spans 15 amino acids. CDR3 bases: TGCGCCAGCAGCCAAGATGGCGGCCTCTACAATGAGCAGTTCTTC. Its translation: CASSQDGGLYNEQFF.

The rearrangement joins TRBV19 to TRBJ2-3; 7 nucleotides align to TRBD2. The junction had 8 bases not matched to a gene; V was cut back by 7 bases and J by 1 base. Germline V CDR1 and CDR2: LNHDA, SQIVND (reference sequence). The CDR3 is 15 amino acids. CDR3 bases: TGTGCCAGTACTATTTTGGCGGGGGGCACAGATACGCAGTATTTT. Its protein is CASTILAGGTDTQYF.

This clonotype was picked up many times. As DNA, the CDR3 is TGTGCCACCCGGGAGGGGGTGGGCACTGAAGCTTTCTTT. The encoded protein is CATREGVGTEAFF. The chain is built from TRBV7-8 and TRBJ1-1; D might be TRBD1 (6 bases). Trimming left V 10 bases short and J 4 bases short, with 16 bases between. CDR1 SGHVS and CDR2 FQNEAQ come from the germline V gene. The CDR3 is 13 residues long.

This clonotype occurred many times. The chain carries TRBV13 and TRBJ2-5; the D is unclear. V was clipped by 3 bases and J by 5 bases, with 4 bases between them. Germline lookup yields CDR1 PRHDT and CDR2 FYEKMQ (reference sequence). CDR3 length: 11 residues. DNA for the CDR3: TGTGCCAGCAGCTTCGGGGAGACCCAGTACTTC. Translation gives CASSFGETQYF.

The sample holds many counts of this clonotype. J is TRBJ2-1 and V is TRBV9, with D possibly TRBD2 on 6 matching bases. Germline assignment: CDR1 SGDLS and CDR2 YYNGEE. This CDR3 contains 16 residues. The V and J ends lost 0 bases and 3 bases respectively, with 13 bases between them. In nucleotides, the CDR3 is TGTGCCAGCAGCGTAGGTGGTAGCGGACTCTACAATGAGCAGTTCTTC. Its protein product is CASSVGGSGLYNEQFF.

J is TRBJ2-1 and V is TRBV24-1; 7 bases agree with TRBD1. The length of the CDR3 is 15 residues. Germline lookup yields CDR1 KGHDR and CDR2 SFDVKD. Losses at the gene ends were 3 bases for V and 6 bases for J; bases not matched to a gene: 7. In DNA form, the CDR3 reads TGTGCCACCAGTGATCCGAGGGGGCCGGGCAATGAGCAGTTCTTC. This encodes CATSDPRGPGNEQFF.

The rearrangement uses TRBV12-3 or TRBV12-4 and TRBJ1-1, with a possible D match to TRBD1 (5 bases). The CDR3 spans 14 residues. V was pared by 8 bases and J by 1 base, with 14 bases between. Here the CDR3 reads CASEGPGRNTEAFF. The CDR3 DNA reads as TGTGCCAGCGAGGGGCCAGGGAGGAACACTGAAGCTTTCTTT.

The chain combines TRBV15 with TRBJ1-2; 9 positions agree with TRBD1. J was trimmed by 3 bases and V by 3 bases; bases with no gene match: 5. Looked up from germline, CDR1 is LNHNV and CDR2 is YYDKDF (reference sequence). The CDR3 covers 15 residues. Written as DNA, the CDR3 is TGTGCCACCAGCAGGGCGACAGGGGGGGACTATGGCTACACCTTC. It yields the protein CATSRATGGDYGYTF.

The rearrangement uses TRBV29-1 and TRBJ2-7, with D maybe TRBD1 (5 bases). The CDR3 contains 13 residues. Germline CDR1 reads SQVTM; CDR2 reads ANQGSEA. V was trimmed by 7 bases and J by 3 bases, leaving 16 bases between them. The CDR3 loop reads CSAVKGTGYEQYF. The CDR3 DNA reads TGCAGCGCTGTGAAGGGTACAGGCTACGAGCAGTACTTC.

Many counts were recorded for this clonotype. The chain is built from TRBV2 and TRBJ2-7; 7 positions match TRBD1. Trimming removed 7 bases from V and 1 base from J; junction bases left unmatched: 4. The CDR3 extends over 13 amino acids. Germline-derived CDR1 and CDR2 are SNHLY and FYNNEI. The CDR3 protein is CASNRGQSYEQYF. CDR3 DNA sequence: TGTGCCAGCAACAGGGGACAGTCCTACGAGCAGTACTTC.

This clonotype was detected ten times or more. The V and J genes are TRBV7-8 and TRBJ2-1, with D possibly being TRBD2 (5 bases). Trimming stripped 6 bases from V and 10 bases from J, with 25 bases between. CDR3 length: 16 residues. Germline CDR1 SGHVS, CDR2 FQNEAQ. The CDR3 DNA follows: TGTGCCAGCAGGCCCTCCGATTCCCCTACAAAGCGGGAGCAGTTCTTC. It yields the protein CASRPSDSPTKREQFF.

In regard to this clonotype: This CDR3 fails to terminate in the conserved phenylalanine or tryptophan, so it likely reflects a read error. The chain recombines TRBV7-6 with TRBJ1-1; D unclear. Trimming stripped 3 bases from V and 1 base from J, with 6 bases between. The V gene's germline CDR1 is SGHVS and CDR2 FNYEAQ. The CDR3 consists of 13 residues. The CDR3 is CASSLTANTEAFL. DNA of the CDR3: TGTGCCAGCAGCTTGACTGCGAACACTGAAGCTTTCCTT.

This sequence joins TRBV6-1 and TRBJ2-2; D gene unclear. V lost 5 bases to trimming and J lost 2 bases, with 3 bases between them. The germline gives CDR1 MNHNS, CDR2 SASEGT. The CDR3 sequence is 12 residues long. The CDR3 coding sequence is TGTGCCAGCAGTTATAACACCGGGGAGCTGTTTTTT. Translating gives CASSYNTGELFF.